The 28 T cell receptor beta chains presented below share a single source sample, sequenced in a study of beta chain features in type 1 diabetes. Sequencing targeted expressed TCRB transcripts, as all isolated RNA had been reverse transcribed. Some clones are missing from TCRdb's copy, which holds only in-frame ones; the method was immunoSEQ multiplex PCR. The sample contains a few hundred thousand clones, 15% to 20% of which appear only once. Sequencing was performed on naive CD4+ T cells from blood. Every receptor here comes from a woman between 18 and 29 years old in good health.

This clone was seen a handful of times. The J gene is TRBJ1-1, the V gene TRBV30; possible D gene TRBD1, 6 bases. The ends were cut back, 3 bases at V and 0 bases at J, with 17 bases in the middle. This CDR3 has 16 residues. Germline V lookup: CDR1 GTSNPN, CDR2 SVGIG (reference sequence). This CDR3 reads CAWSAPRTALNTEAFF. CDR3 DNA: TGTGCCTGGAGCGCCCCTCGGACAGCCCTGAACACTGAAGCTTTCTTT.

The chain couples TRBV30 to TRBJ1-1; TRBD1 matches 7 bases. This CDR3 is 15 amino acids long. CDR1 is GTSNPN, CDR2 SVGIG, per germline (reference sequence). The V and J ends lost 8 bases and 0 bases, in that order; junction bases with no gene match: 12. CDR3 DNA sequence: TGTGCCGGAGGTAAGGGCGGGACAGTGAACACTGAAGCTTTCTTT. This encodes CAGGKGGTVNTEAFF.

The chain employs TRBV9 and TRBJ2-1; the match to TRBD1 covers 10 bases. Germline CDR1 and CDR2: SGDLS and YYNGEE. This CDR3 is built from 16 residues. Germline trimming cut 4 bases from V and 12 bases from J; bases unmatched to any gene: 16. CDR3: CASSQYGQGGTHGQFF. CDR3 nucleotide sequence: TGTGCCAGCAGCCAATACGGACAGGGGGGAACTCATGGGCAGTTCTTC.

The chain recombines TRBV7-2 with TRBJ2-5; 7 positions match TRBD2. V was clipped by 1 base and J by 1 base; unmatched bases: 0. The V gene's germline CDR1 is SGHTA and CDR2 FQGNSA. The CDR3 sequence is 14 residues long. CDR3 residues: CASSLGTSQETQYF. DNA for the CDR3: TGTGCCAGCAGCTTAGGGACTAGCCAAGAGACCCAGTACTTC.

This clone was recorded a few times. CDR3 nucleotides: TGTGCCACCAGCAGAGAGGGCAATAATTCACCCCTCCACTTT. This codes for CATSREGNNSPLHF. The chain employs TRBV15 and TRBJ1-6; D unresolved. This CDR3 is 14 amino acids long. V was trimmed by 0 bases and J by 5 bases, leaving 5 bases between them. Germline V CDR1 and CDR2: LNHNV, YYDKDF (reference sequence).

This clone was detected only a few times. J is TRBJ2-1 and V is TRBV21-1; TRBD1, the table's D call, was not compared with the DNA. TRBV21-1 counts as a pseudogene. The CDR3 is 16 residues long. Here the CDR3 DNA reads TGTGCCAGCAGCAAAGGGGACAGGGGGCAGGGGAATGAGCAGTTCTTC. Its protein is CASSKGDRGQGNEQFF.

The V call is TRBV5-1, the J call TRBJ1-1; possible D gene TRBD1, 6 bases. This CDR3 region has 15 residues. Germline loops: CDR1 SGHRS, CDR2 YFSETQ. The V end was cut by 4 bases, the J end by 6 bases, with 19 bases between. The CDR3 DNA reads TGCGCCAGCAGCCGACAGGAAAGCTCCTATCCTGAAGCTTTCTTT. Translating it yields CASSRQESSYPEAFF.

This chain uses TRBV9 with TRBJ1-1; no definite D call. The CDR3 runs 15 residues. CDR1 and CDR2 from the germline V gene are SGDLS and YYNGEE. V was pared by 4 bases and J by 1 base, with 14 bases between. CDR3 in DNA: TGTGCCAGCAGCCCCCGGTCCGGGAGGAACACTGAAGCTTTCTTT. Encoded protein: CASSPRSGRNTEAFF.

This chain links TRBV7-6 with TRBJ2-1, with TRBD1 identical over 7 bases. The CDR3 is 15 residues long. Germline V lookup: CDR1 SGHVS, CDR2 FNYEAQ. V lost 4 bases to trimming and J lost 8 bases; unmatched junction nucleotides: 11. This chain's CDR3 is CASSSYRGPGYEQFF. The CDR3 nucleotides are TGTGCCAGCAGCTCCTACAGGGGCCCCGGGTATGAGCAGTTCTTC.

The CDR3 coding sequence is TGTGCCATCAGCCCTAGCAGTGCCCCTGCCGAGCAGTACTTC. This codes for CAISPSSAPAEQYF. This chain connects TRBV10-3 to TRBJ2-7, with D possibly matching TRBD2 (5 bases). Trimming cost V 6 bases and J 6 bases, with 18 bases left between them. Per the germline V gene, CDR1 is ENHRY and CDR2 is SYGVKD. This CDR3 is built from 14 residues.

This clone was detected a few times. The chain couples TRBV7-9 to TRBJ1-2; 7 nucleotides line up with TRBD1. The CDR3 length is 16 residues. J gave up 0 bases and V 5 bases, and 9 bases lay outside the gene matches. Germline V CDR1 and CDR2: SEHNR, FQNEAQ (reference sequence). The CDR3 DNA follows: TGTGCCAGCAGCCCCAGGGGGAGTCCTTCTAACTATGGCTACACCTTC. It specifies CASSPRGSPSNYGYTF.

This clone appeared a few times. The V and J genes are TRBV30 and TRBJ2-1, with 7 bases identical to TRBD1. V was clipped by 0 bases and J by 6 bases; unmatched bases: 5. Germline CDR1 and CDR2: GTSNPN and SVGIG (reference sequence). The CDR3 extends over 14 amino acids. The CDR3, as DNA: TGTGCCTGGAGTGTACTGGCAGGGGGCAATGAGCAGTTCTTC. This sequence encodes CAWSVLAGGNEQFF.

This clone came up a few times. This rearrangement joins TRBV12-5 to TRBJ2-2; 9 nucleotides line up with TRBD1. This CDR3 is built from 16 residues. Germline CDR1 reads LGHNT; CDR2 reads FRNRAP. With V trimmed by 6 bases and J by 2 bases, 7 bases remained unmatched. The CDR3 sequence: CASGHGGQGNTGELFF. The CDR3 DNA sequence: TGTGCTAGTGGCCACGGGGGACAGGGAAACACCGGGGAGCTGTTTTTT.

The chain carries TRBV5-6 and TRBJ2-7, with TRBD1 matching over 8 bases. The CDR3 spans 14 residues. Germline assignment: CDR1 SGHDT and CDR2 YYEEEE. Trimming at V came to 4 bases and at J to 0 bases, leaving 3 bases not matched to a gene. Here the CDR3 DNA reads TGTGCCAGCAGCCGGGGACAGGCCTCCTACGAGCAGTACTTC. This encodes CASSRGQASYEQYF.

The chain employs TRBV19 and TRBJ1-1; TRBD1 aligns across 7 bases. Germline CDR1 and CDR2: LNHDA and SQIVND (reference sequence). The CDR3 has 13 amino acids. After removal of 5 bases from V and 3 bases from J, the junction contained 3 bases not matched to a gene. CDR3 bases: TGTGCCAGTAGTCTCAGGGGGGACACTGAAGCTTTCTTT. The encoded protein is CASSLRGDTEAFF.

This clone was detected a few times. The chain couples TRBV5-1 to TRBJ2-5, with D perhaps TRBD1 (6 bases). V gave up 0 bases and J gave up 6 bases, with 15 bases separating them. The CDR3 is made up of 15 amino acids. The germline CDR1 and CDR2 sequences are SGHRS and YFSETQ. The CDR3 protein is CASSLGGQSSQTQYF. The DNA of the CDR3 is TGCGCCAGCAGCTTGGGGGGGCAGAGCAGTCAGACCCAGTACTTC.

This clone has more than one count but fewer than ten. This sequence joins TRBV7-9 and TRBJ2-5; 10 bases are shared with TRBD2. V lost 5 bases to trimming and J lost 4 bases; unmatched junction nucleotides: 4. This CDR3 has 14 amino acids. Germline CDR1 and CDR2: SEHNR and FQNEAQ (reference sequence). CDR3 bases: TGTGCCAGCAGCCCGAGCGGGGGGGGAGAGACCCAGTACTTC. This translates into CASSPSGGGETQYF.

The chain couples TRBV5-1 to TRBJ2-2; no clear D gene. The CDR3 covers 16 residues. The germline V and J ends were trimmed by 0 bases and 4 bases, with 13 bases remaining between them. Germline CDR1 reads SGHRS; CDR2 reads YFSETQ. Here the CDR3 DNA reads TGCGCCAGCAGCTTGGGCCTTACGCCGAGCACCGGGGAGCTGTTTTTT. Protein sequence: CASSLGLTPSTGELFF.

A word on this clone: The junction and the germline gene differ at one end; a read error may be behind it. CDR3 residues: CASSPDRGQETQYF. DNA of the CDR3: TGTGCTAGCAGCCCCGACAGGGGCCAAGAGACCCAGTACTTC. The chain uses TRBV7-7 and TRBJ2-5; 8 bases are shared with TRBD1. The CDR3 length is 14 residues. Germline CDR1 is SSHAT and CDR2 is FNYEAQ (reference sequence).

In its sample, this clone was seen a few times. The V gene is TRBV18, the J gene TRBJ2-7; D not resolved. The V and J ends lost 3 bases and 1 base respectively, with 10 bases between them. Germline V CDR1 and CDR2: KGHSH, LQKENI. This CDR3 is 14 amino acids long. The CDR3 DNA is TGTGCCAGCTCACCGATGGGCAGGTCCTACGAGCAGTACTTC. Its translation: CASSPMGRSYEQYF. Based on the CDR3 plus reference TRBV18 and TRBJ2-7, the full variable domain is NAGVMQNPRHLVRRRGQEARLRCSPMKGHSHVYWYRQLPEEGLKFMVYLQKENIIDESGMPKERFSAEFPKEGPSILRIQQVVRGDSAAYFCASSPMGRSYEQYFGPGTRLTVT.

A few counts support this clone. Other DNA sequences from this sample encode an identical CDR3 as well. CDR3 protein: CASSVATDTQYF. CDR3 DNA sequence: TGTGCCAGCAGCGTAGCTACAGATACGCAGTATTTT. The V call is TRBV9, the J call TRBJ2-3; no firm D call. The germline CDR1 and CDR2 sequences are SGDLS and YYNGEE. V was clipped by 0 bases and J by 3 bases, with 2 bases between them. This CDR3 spans 12 amino acids.

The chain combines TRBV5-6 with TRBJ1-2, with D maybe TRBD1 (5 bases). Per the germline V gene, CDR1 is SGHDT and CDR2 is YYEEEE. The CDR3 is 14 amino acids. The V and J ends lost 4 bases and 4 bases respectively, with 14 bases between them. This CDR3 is CASSLRGGAYGYTF. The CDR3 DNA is TGTGCCAGCAGCCTCCGCGGGGGTGCCTATGGCTACACCTTC. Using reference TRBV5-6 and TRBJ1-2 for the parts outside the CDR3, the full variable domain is DAGVTQSPTHLIKTRGQQVTLRCSPKSGHDTVSWYQQALGQGPQFIFQYYEEEERQRGNFPDRFSGHQFPNYSSELNVNALLLGDSALYLCASSLRGGAYGYTFGSGTRLTVV.

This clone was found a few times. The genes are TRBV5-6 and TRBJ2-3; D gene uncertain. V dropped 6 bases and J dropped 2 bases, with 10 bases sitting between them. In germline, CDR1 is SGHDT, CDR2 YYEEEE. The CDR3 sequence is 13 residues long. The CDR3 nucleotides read TGTGCCAGCAACACCTCATCCACAGATACGCAGTATTTT. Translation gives CASNTSSTDTQYF.

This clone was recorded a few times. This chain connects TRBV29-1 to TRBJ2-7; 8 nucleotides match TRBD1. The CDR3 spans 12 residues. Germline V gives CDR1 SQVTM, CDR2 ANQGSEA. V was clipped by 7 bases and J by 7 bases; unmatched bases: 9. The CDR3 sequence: CSGGQGMGEQYF. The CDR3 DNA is TGCAGCGGCGGACAGGGAATGGGTGAGCAGTACTTC.

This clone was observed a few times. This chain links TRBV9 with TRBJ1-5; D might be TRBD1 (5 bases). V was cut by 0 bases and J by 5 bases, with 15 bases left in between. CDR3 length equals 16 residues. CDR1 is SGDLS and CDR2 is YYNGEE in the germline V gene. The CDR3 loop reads CASSVAWARDYQPQHF. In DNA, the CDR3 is TGTGCCAGCAGCGTAGCTTGGGCCAGGGACTATCAGCCCCAGCATTTT. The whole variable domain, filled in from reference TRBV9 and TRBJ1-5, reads DSGVTQTPKHLITATGQRVTLRCSPRSGDLSVYWYQQSLDQGLQFLIQYYNGEERAKGNILERFSAQQFPDLHSELNLSSLELGDSALYFCASSVAWARDYQPQHFGDGTRLSIL.

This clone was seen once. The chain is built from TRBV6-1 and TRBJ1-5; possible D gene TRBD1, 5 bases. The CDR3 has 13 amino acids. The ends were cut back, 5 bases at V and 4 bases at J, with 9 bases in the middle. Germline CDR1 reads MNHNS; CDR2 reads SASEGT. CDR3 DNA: TGTGCCAGCAGTCTGGGGCCTAATCAGCCCCAGCATTTT. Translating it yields CASSLGPNQPQHF.

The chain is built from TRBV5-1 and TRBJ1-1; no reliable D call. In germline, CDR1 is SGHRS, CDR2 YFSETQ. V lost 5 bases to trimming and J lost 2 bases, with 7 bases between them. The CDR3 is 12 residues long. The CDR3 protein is CASRGSNTEAFF. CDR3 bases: TGCGCCAGCAGGGGCAGCAACACTGAAGCTTTCTTT.

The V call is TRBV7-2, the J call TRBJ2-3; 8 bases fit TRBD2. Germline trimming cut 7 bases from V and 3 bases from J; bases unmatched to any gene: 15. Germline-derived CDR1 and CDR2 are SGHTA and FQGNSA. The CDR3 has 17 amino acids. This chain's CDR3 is CASTLRAGGLGTDTQYF. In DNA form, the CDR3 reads TGTGCCAGCACCCTCAGGGCGGGGGGCCTGGGGACAGATACGCAGTATTTT. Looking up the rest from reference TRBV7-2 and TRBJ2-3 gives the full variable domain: GAGVSQSPSNKVTEKGKDVELRCDPISGHTALYWYRQSLGQGLEFLIYFQGNSAPDKSGLPSDRFSAERTGGSVSTLTIQRTQQEDSAVYLCASTLRAGGLGTDTQYFGPGTRLTVL.